This T cell receptor (beta chain) was retrieved from a study of Ad26.COV2.S vaccination and SARS-CoV-2 variants. The treatment was: 19 received Ad26.COV2.S at low or high dose, single or two shots; about 5 received placebo; per-sample allocation not given. On day 63 after the first injection, vaccine and placebo recipients gave samples. CDR1 is MNHEY, CDR2 SVGAGI, per germline. V lost 0 bases and J lost 3, with 12 bases in between. This CDR3 has 15 residues. Assay: immunoSEQ multiplex PCR; the TCRdb copy retains only in-frame clones and omits some. The sample consists of roughly 380,000 clones, more than 75% of them appearing once.

The clonotype originates from a person between 18 and 59 years old who received the Ad26.COV2.S COVID-19 vaccine or a placebo. The sample was peripheral blood, taken in a trial of Ad26.COV2.S vaccine versus placebo. The J gene is TRBJ2-7, the V gene TRBV6-5, with a weak D call TRBD2 (5 bases). CDR3 sequence: CASSYSSDGDYEQYF. The DNA for the CDR3 is TGTGCCAGCAGTTACTCGTCGGACGGGGACTACGAGCAGTACTTC.